The 27 T cell receptor beta chains in this list originate from one sample, sequenced in a study of T cells after yellow fever vaccination. TCRdb re-analysed the 5' RACE reads in MiXCR, keeping a single row per CDR3 protein. The sample contains about 300,000 distinct CDR3 sequences, 8.5% to 10% of which appear only once. The sample here was CD4+ T cells sorted from PBMCs, taken 5 days after the yellow fever booster vaccination. Source of these receptors: a man younger than 30 who received the YFV17D yellow fever vaccine.

The gene calls are TRBV11-2 and TRBJ2-1; D call uncertain. The CDR3 is 17 amino acids. The germline CDR1 and CDR2 sequences are SGHAT and FQNNGV. Trimming took off 5 bases at V and 0 bases at J, with 17 bases between the two ends. The CDR3 DNA reads as TGTGCCAGCAGCCCCTATGTCGTGGCGATCTCCTACAATGAGCAGTTCTTC. Residues: CASSPYVVAISYNEQFF.

Many counts were recorded for this clonotype. The chain joins TRBV5-1 to TRBJ1-2; no definite D call. The V end lost 4 bases, the J end lost 3 bases, and 13 bases lay between the germline ends. Germline V lookup: CDR1 SGHRS, CDR2 YFSETQ. This CDR3 comprises 14 residues. The CDR3: CASSPGGGDYGYTF. The CDR3 nucleotides are TGCGCCAGCAGCCCAGGAGGTGGGGACTATGGCTACACCTTC.

This clonotype was recorded a few times. This chain joins TRBV29-1 and TRBJ1-6, with D uncertain. The CDR3 extends over 13 amino acids. Germline assignment: CDR1 SQVTM and CDR2 ANQGSEA. Trimming took off 5 bases at V and 4 bases at J, with 9 bases between the two ends. The CDR3 loop reads CSVRLAYNSPLHF. In DNA form, the CDR3 reads TGCAGCGTTAGGTTGGCTTATAATTCACCCCTCCACTTT.

This clonotype appeared a few times. This chain joins TRBV24-1 and TRBJ1-5; D gene ambiguous. This CDR3 is 14 amino acids long. With 9 bases removed from V and 3 bases from J, the gap between germline ends came to 14 bases. Germline V gene sequence: CDR1 KGHDR, CDR2 SFDVKD. The CDR3 bases are TGTGCCACCTCCCTTCCGGGCTACAATCAGCCCCAGCATTTT. Protein sequence: CATSLPGYNQPQHF.

This clonotype was picked up many times. CDR3 protein: CASGSGARALSLDEQYF. The CDR3 nucleotides are TGCGCCAGCGGAAGTGGGGCCAGGGCCCTGTCCTTGGACGAGCAGTACTTC. V and J are TRBV5-1 and TRBJ2-7; possibly TRBD1 for D (5 bases). There are 17 residues in the CDR3. The V gene lost 7 bases and the J gene lost 5 bases, with 28 bases spanning the gap. Germline assignment: CDR1 SGHRS and CDR2 YFSETQ.

This clonotype has only a few counts. The rearrangement links TRBV7-8 to TRBJ1-4, with TRBD1 matching over 7 bases. J lost 0 bases, V lost 5 bases, and 9 bases had no gene match. Per the germline V gene, CDR1 is SGHVS and CDR2 is FQNEAQ. This CDR3 region has 17 residues. The CDR3 loop is CASSQGQIFATNEKLFF. As DNA, the CDR3 is TGTGCCAGCAGCCAGGGACAGATATTTGCAACTAATGAAAAACTGTTTTTT.

This clonotype has ten or more counts. The chain uses TRBV6-2 or TRBV6-3 and TRBJ1-1, with D unclear. The V end was cut by 10 bases, the J end by 3 bases, with 18 bases between. Germline CDR1 reads MNHEY; CDR2 reads SVGEGT. There are 14 residues in the CDR3. The CDR3 DNA follows: TGTGCCACCGGACTCCGAGGCAGGCACACTGAAGCTTTCTTT. This codes for CATGLRGRHTEAFF.

The chain links TRBV4-1 to TRBJ1-2, with 8 bases identical to TRBD1. Germline CDR1 and CDR2: MGHRA and YSYEKL. The ends lost 2 bases at V and 5 bases at J; junction bases unmatched: 10. The CDR3 is made up of 16 amino acids. Here the CDR3 DNA reads TGCGCCAGCAGCCAACGCAGACAGGGGTTTCGGTATGGCTACACCTTC. Protein sequence: CASSQRRQGFRYGYTF.

This clonotype was detected only a few times. The chain links TRBV3-1 to TRBJ2-1, with 14 bases matching TRBD2. The CDR3 runs 18 residues. Germline lookup yields CDR1 LGHDT and CDR2 YNNKEL (reference sequence). After removal of 4 bases from V and 3 bases from J, the junction contained 8 bases not matched to a gene. CDR3 bases: TGTGCCAGCAGCCCCACCGGACTAGCGGGGGGAAGCTACAATGAGCAGTTCTTC. Its translation: CASSPTGLAGGSYNEQFF.

The rearrangement joins TRBV19 to TRBJ1-2; a possible D gene is TRBD1 (6 bases). V lost 5 bases and J lost 8, with 21 bases in between. The CDR3 is 15 residues long. Germline-derived CDR1 and CDR2 are LNHDA and SQIVND (reference sequence). DNA of the CDR3: TGTGCCAGTAGTCCGCCGGGGTCACAGGGATGGGGCTACACCTTC. Protein product: CASSPPGSQGWGYTF.

The chain combines TRBV11-2 with TRBJ1-2; no reliable D call. V dropped 6 bases and J dropped 4 bases, with 18 bases sitting between them. The length of the CDR3 is 15 residues. Germline CDR1 reads SGHAT; CDR2 reads FQNNGV. This chain's CDR3 is CASSRGNNLFYGYTF. CDR3 DNA sequence: TGTGCCAGCAGTCGTGGGAACAACCTTTTCTATGGCTACACCTTC.

CDR3 DNA sequence: TGTGCCAGCTCGGGACCGCAGGCCTACGAGCAGTACTTC. Protein sequence: CASSGPQAYEQYF. The chain has TRBV25-1 and TRBJ2-7; D is perhaps TRBD1 or TRBD2 (5 bases each). The germline CDR1 and CDR2 sequences are MGHDK and SYGVNS. Trimming pared 8 bases from V and 2 bases from J, leaving 13 bases between. The CDR3 has 13 amino acids.

The chain carries TRBV7-2 and TRBJ1-5; D uncertain. The germline V gene encodes CDR1 SGHTA and CDR2 FQGNSA. The length of the CDR3 is 13 residues. V shed 3 bases and J shed 6 bases, with 9 bases lying between them. Written as DNA, the CDR3 is TGTGCCAGCAGCTTTGGTCAAGGTCAGCCCCAGCATTTT. It specifies CASSFGQGQPQHF. Looking up the rest from reference TRBV7-2 and TRBJ1-5 gives the full variable domain: GAGVSQSPSNKVTEKGKDVELRCDPISGHTALYWYRQSLGQGLEFLIYFQGNSAPDKSGLPSDRFSAERTGGSVSTLTIQRTQQEDSAVYLCASSFGQGQPQHFGDGTRLSIL.

The chain uses TRBV7-2 and TRBJ1-1; D is unclear. With 2 bases removed from V and 7 bases from J, the gap between germline ends came to 14 bases. Looked up from germline, CDR1 is SGHTA and CDR2 is FQGNSA. The CDR3 loop spans 14 amino acids. The CDR3 spells CASSLSPGELEAFF. The CDR3 coding sequence is TGTGCCAGCAGCTTATCCCCCGGAGAACTTGAAGCTTTCTTT.

This clonotype has at least ten counts. The rearrangement links TRBV7-2 to TRBJ2-5, with D possibly TRBD1 on 6 matching bases. Germline values: CDR1 SGHTA, CDR2 FQGNSA. The CDR3 contains 16 residues. Deletions cut 5 bases from V and 6 bases from J, with 22 bases between. CDR3 region: CASSQEPRGGRKTQYF. CDR3 DNA sequence: TGTGCCAGCAGCCAAGAGCCCAGGGGTGGGAGAAAGACCCAGTACTTC.

This clonotype came up many times. The chain recombines TRBV4-3 with TRBJ2-3; 9 positions agree with TRBD1. Looked up from germline, CDR1 is LGHNA and CDR2 is YSLEER. Trimming at V came to 2 bases and at J to 7 bases, leaving 4 bases not matched to a gene. This CDR3 is built from 14 residues. The chain's CDR3 is CASSQTGGRNTQYF. The CDR3 region has the DNA TGCGCCAGCAGCCAAACAGGGGGCAGAAATACGCAGTATTTT.

The rearrangement joins TRBV28 to TRBJ1-4, with unresolved D. Trimming pared 3 bases from V and 8 bases from J, leaving 13 bases between. Germline assignment: CDR1 MDHEN and CDR2 SYDVKM. The CDR3 is 14 residues long. CDR3 in DNA: TGTGCCAGCAGTTTGAGTCAGACGAGGGAAAAACTGTTTTTT. It is translated as CASSLSQTREKLFF.

This clonotype was detected many times. V is TRBV10-3 and J is TRBJ1-3; 8 nucleotides line up with TRBD1. This CDR3 is 13 amino acids long. J was trimmed by 8 bases and V by 6 bases; bases with no gene match: 6. Germline V lookup: CDR1 ENHRY, CDR2 SYGVKD. DNA for the CDR3: TGTGCCATCAGAGGGGGACAGGTCCACACCATATATTTT. This sequence encodes CAIRGGQVHTIYF.

There are many counts of this clonotype. The chain joins TRBV7-2 to TRBJ2-5, with 13 bases matching TRBD2. The ends lost 5 bases at V and 4 bases at J; junction bases unmatched: 4. The length of the CDR3 is 15 residues. Germline-derived CDR1 and CDR2 are SGHTA and FQGNSA. For the CDR3, the DNA is TGTGCCAGCAGCCGTCGGACTAGCGGGGGAGAGACCCAGTACTTC. Encoded protein: CASSRRTSGGETQYF.

Written as DNA, the CDR3 is TGTGCCAGCAGGCCGCAACCCGGGGAGCTGTTTTTT. Its protein product is CASRPQPGELFF. The V and J genes are TRBV11-2 and TRBJ2-2; D remains ambiguous. CDR1 SGHAT and CDR2 FQNNGV come from the germline V gene. V was cut by 6 bases and J by 6 bases, with 8 bases left in between. The CDR3 spans 12 residues.

This clonotype was counted only a few times. CDR3 residues: CASSSDRARGYTF. DNA for the CDR3: TGTGCCAGCAGCTCGGACAGGGCGAGAGGCTACACCTTC. The rearrangement links TRBV11-1 to TRBJ1-2; 8 bases fit TRBD1. The germline V gene has CDR1 SGHAT and CDR2 FQDESV (reference sequence). Trimming took 4 bases from V and 8 from J; bases not matched to a gene: 6. This CDR3 comprises 13 residues.

In nucleotides, the CDR3 is TGTGCCAGCAGCTTAGCTCTTAATAATTCACCCCTCCACTTT. It codes for CASSLALNNSPLHF. This chain joins TRBV7-9 and TRBJ1-6; D ambiguous. The CDR3 length is 14 residues. V was cut by 0 bases and J by 5 bases, with 5 bases left in between. In germline, CDR1 is SEHNR, CDR2 FQNEAQ (reference sequence).

Only a few counts were recorded for this clonotype. V gene TRBV30 combines with J gene TRBJ2-3; tentative D call: TRBD2 (7 bases). Trimming shortened V by 4 bases and J by 3 bases, and 17 bases separated the two germline ends. This CDR3 region has 15 residues. The germline V gene has CDR1 GTSNPN and CDR2 SVGIG (reference sequence). The DNA for the CDR3 is TGTGCCTGGACTCTTGGGGGGGGGCGGACAGATACGCAGTATTTT. Translated, it gives CAWTLGGGRTDTQYF.

This clonotype was seen repeatedly, ten times or more. The chain recombines TRBV28 with TRBJ1-1, with D unclear. The CDR3 runs to 13 residues. The V gene lost 6 bases and the J gene lost 1 base, with 9 bases spanning the gap. Germline values: CDR1 MDHEN, CDR2 SYDVKM. CDR3 region: CASRARPNTEAFF. CDR3 DNA: TGTGCCAGCAGGGCCCGACCGAACACTGAAGCTTTCTTT.

The J gene is TRBJ1-1, the V gene TRBV12-3 or TRBV12-4; D ambiguous. CDR3 length equals 13 residues. Between the trimmed V and J ends, which lost 5 bases and 1 base, there was a span of 8 bases. The CDR3 coding sequence is TGTGCCAGCAGTGTTCAGGAGAACACTGAAGCTTTCTTT. Amino acid sequence: CASSVQENTEAFF.

This clonotype has just one count. CDR3 sequence (DNA): TGTGCCAGAAGTCCGCTCGGTTACGAGCAGTACTTC. Residues: CARSPLGYEQYF. The chain joins TRBV5-3 to TRBJ2-7; no definite D call. TRBV5-3 is filed as an ORF, its function uncertain. Trimming cost V 5 bases and J 4 bases, with 10 bases left between them. The CDR3 totals 12 residues.

The chain joins TRBV5-8 to TRBJ2-5; D not resolved. This CDR3 contains 12 residues. CDR1 SGHTS and CDR2 YDEGEE come from the germline V gene. V was pared by 4 bases and J by 7 bases, with 11 bases between. Here the CDR3 DNA reads TGTGCCAGCAGCGCCCCACCCCGGACCCAGTACTTC. Protein product: CASSAPPRTQYF.